This is a list of T cell receptor beta chains from one sample in a study of blood T cell repertoires in COVID-19. Measured with immunoSEQ multiplex PCR; TCRdb has only the in-frame clones, and not every one. Found here are roughly 250,000 clones, approximately 91% of them singletons; the top ten hold around 2%. The specimen was peripheral blood. All receptors derive from a woman between 40 and 50 years old who had recovered from COVID-19. Both conserved end residues are part of each CDR3. D genes are given only for firm matches. Part of the rows lack a size; the others show once, few, many or a class for expanded clones.

TRBV7-9	NA	TRBD2	TRBJ2-5	TGTGCCAGCAGCCCTCCTGCGGGAGGGCGGGAGACCCAGTACTTC	CASSPPAGGRETQYF
TRBV24-1	NA	TRBD1	TRBJ2-1	TGTGCCACCAGTGACCCGGGACAGGGGAGCTATGAGCAGTTCTTC	CATSDPGQGSYEQFF
TRBV28	NA	TRBD1	TRBJ2-3	TGTGCCAGCAGTTTAGACAGGGGATTCACAGATACGCAGTATTTT	CASSLDRGFTDTQYF
TRBV4-2	once	NA	TRBJ1-3	TGTGCCAGCAGCCAAGCGGGGGGCTATCCTGGAAACACCATATATTTT	CASSQAGGYPGNTIYF
TRBV5-8	NA	TRBD1	TRBJ1-5	TGTGCCAGCAGCCGTCGGGGACAGACGTATAGCAATCAGCCCCAGCATTTT	CASSRRGQTYSNQPQHF
TRBV6-4	NA	TRBD1	TRBJ2-2	TGTGCCAGCAGTGGGACAGGGGGCCCCGCCGGGGAGCTGTTTTTT	CASSGTGGPAGELFF
TRBV5-1	NA	NA	TRBJ2-3	TGCGCCAGCAGCTTGGACGGGAGTAGGGGCACAGATACGCAGTATTTT	CASSLDGSRGTDTQYF
TRBV4-1	NA	TRBD1	TRBJ2-5	TGCGCCAGCAGCCAAGATGGGACAGGGGGCCAAGAGACCCAGTACTTC	CASSQDGTGGQETQYF
TRBV13	NA	TRBD1	TRBJ2-5	TGTGCCAGCAGCTCCTCATGGACAGGGAAAAGGGAGACCCAGTACTTC	CASSSSWTGKRETQYF
TRBV7-2	NA	NA	TRBJ2-6	TGTGCCAGCAGCTTATGGGCAGGGACTGGGGCCAACGTCCTGACTTTC	CASSLWAGTGANVLTF
TRBV27	NA	NA	TRBJ2-1	TGTGCCAGCAGTTTGTCGTTTTTAGGACAGCTAGAGGAGCAGTTCTTC	CASSLSFLGQLEEQFF
TRBV4-2	NA	TRBD2	TRBJ2-5	TGTGCCAGCAGCCAAGAGGGACTAGCGGTTGGGACCCAGTACTTC	CASSQEGLAVGTQYF
TRBV2	NA	NA	TRBJ2-5	TGTGCCAGCAGTCGGGACAGCGGGGAGACCCAGTACTTC	CASSRDSGETQYF
TRBV9	NA	TRBD1	TRBJ2-1	TGTGCCAGCAGCGTTCGGGACAGGGATCCCAATGAGCAGTTCTTC	CASSVRDRDPNEQFF
TRBV7-8	NA	TRBD1	TRBJ1-5	TGTGCCAGCAGCTCGCTGAGTGGGACAGGGGATCAGCCCCAGCATTTT	CASSSLSGTGDQPQHF
TRBV6-5	NA	TRBD2	TRBJ2-7	TGTGCCAGCAGGACTCTCACTAGCGGCCCCTACGAGCAGTACTTC	CASRTLTSGPYEQYF
TRBV28	NA	TRBD1	TRBJ1-5	TGTGCCAGCAGTTTACCTGGGACAGGGTGGCAGCCCCAGCATTTT	CASSLPGTGWQPQHF
TRBV20-1	NA	TRBD1	TRBJ2-7	TGCAGTGCTAGTAGGGGACAGGGGATCTACGAGCAGTACTTC	CSASRGQGIYEQYF
TRBV18	NA	NA	TRBJ1-4	TGTGCCAGCTCACTGGGACACCGAAATGAAAAACTGTTTTTT	CASSLGHRNEKLFF
TRBV19	NA	TRBD1	TRBJ2-3	TGTGCCAGTAGAGACAGGGTTCTACGAGATACGCAGTATTTT	CASRDRVLRDTQYF
TRBV27	NA	TRBD2	TRBJ2-1	TGTGCCAGCAGTTCCGATAGCGGGGGCCACAATGAGCAGTTCTTC	CASSSDSGGHNEQFF
TRBV6-4	NA	TRBD2	TRBJ2-6	TGTGCCAGCAGCCTTAGCGGGGGGGCCCCCTCTGGGGCCAACGTCCTGACTTTC	CASSLSGGAPSGANVLTF
TRBV18	NA	TRBD1	TRBJ1-5	TGTGCCACCTCTCCGGGACAGGGCTCCAATCAGCCCCAGCATTTT	CATSPGQGSNQPQHF
TRBV7-2	NA	NA	TRBJ2-3	TGTGCCAGCAGCTTAGAAGCGGAGAGCACAGATACGCAGTATTTT	CASSLEAESTDTQYF
TRBV11-2	NA	TRBD1	TRBJ2-1	TGTGCCAGCAGCGTGTACAGGGGATCCTACAATGAGCAGTTCTTC	CASSVYRGSYNEQFF
TRBV3-1/TRBV3-2	NA	TRBD2	TRBJ2-7	TGTGCCAGCAGCCAAGAAGGTGGGAGGGTATACGAGCAGTACTTC	CASSQEGGRVYEQYF
TRBV19	NA	TRBD1	TRBJ2-5	TGTGCCAGTAGTACGGGAGGACAGGGGCCGGAGACCCAGTACTTC	CASSTGGQGPETQYF
TRBV28	few	NA	TRBJ2-7	TGTGCCAGCAGTTTTCGGCTAGCGACAAACGAGCAGTACTTC	CASSFRLATNEQYF
TRBV2	NA	NA	TRBJ1-5	TGTGCCAGCACCGTCTTCGGCGGGGGCAATCAGCCCCAGCATTTT	CASTVFGGGNQPQHF
TRBV7-7	NA	NA	TRBJ2-5	TGTGCTAGCAGCTTAGGGGGGACAGCCCAAGAGACCCAGTACTTC	CASSLGGTAQETQYF
TRBV28	NA	NA	TRBJ1-5	TGTGCCAGCAGTTTTCGGGAACTCATTTTTAGCAATCAGCCCCAGCATTTT	CASSFRELIFSNQPQHF
TRBV6-2/TRBV6-3	NA	NA	TRBJ2-3	TGTGCCAGCAGTTACGCCCGGGACACAGATACGCAGTATTTT	CASSYARDTDTQYF
TRBV29-1	NA	NA	TRBJ2-7	TGCAGCGTGAACACCGGGACAGCGGGTGCCGAGCAGTACTTC	CSVNTGTAGAEQYF
TRBV6-2/TRBV6-3	NA	NA	TRBJ1-2	TGTGCCAGCAGTACATATCAGGAGGACCCTAACTATGGCTACACCTTC	CASSTYQEDPNYGYTF
TRBV7-9	NA	NA	TRBJ1-2	TGTGCCAGCAGCCTCGACAGCGCCAGCTATGGCTACACCTTC	CASSLDSASYGYTF
TRBV5-1	NA	TRBD1	TRBJ1-2	TGCGCCAGCAGCGGAGGGGGCGGATTAGTCTATGGCTACACCTTC	CASSGGGGLVYGYTF
TRBV2	NA	NA	TRBJ2-3	TGTGCCAGTCTATATAGCGAGCTCACAGATACGCAGTATTTT	CASLYSELTDTQYF
TRBV7-9	NA	TRBD2	TRBJ2-2	TGTGCCAGCATAGGGCTAGCGGGAGATTGGAACACCGGGGAGCTGTTTTTT	CASIGLAGDWNTGELFF
TRBV6-2/TRBV6-3	NA	NA	TRBJ2-7	TGTGCCAGCAGCCGCGACCCCAACCCCTTCCGAGATCGGGCCTACGAGCAGTACTTC	CASSRDPNPFRDRAYEQYF
TRBV27	NA	NA	TRBJ1-2	TGTGCCAGCAGTACCGGGACATTAACGGGCTACACCTTC	CASSTGTLTGYTF
TRBV24-1	NA	TRBD1	TRBJ1-1	TGTGCCACCACGGTAGGACAGGGTGTGAACACTGAAGCTTTCTTT	CATTVGQGVNTEAFF
TRBV7-2	NA	TRBD1	TRBJ2-2	TGTGCCAGCAGCTTACACCGACAGGGGGGGTACACCGGGGAGCTGTTTTTT	CASSLHRQGGYTGELFF
TRBV7-2	NA	NA	TRBJ1-6	TGTGCCAGCAGCTTAAGGGGCAGGGCCAATTCACCCCTCCACTTT	CASSLRGRANSPLHF
TRBV4-1	NA	NA	TRBJ2-5	TGCGCCAGCAGCCACCCCGCTTTAGTGGAGACCCAGTACTTC	CASSHPALVETQYF
TRBV7-9	NA	NA	TRBJ1-2	TGTGCCAGCAGCTCACAGGGATACTATGGCTACACCTTC	CASSSQGYYGYTF
TRBV27	NA	NA	TRBJ1-3	TGTGCCAGCAGAGCAAATCTAGGGAGGGAGGGGAGCTCTGGAAACACCATATATTTT	CASRANLGREGSSGNTIYF
TRBV11-3	NA	TRBD1	TRBJ1-4	TGTGCCAGCAGCTCGCCCCGGGACAGGGGGCCCACCTCTGAAAAACTGTTTTTT	CASSSPRDRGPTSEKLFF
TRBV2	NA	TRBD2	TRBJ2-4	TGTGCCAGCAGTGGAATAGCGGGAGGGCTAGCCAAAAACATTCAGTACTTC	CASSGIAGGLAKNIQYF
TRBV19	NA	TRBD2	TRBJ2-4	TGTGCCAGTAGTCTAGTAGCGGGAGGGCCCGAGGACATTCAGTACTTC	CASSLVAGGPEDIQYF
TRBV6-1	once	NA	TRBJ1-2	TGTGCCAGCAGTGAAACAGGGATAGGTGGCTACACCTTC	CASSETGIGGYTF
TRBV19	NA	TRBD2	TRBJ2-7	TGTGCCAGTAGTAAGCGACTAGCGGGAGGCTACGAGCAGTACTTC	CASSKRLAGGYEQYF
TRBV30	NA	TRBD1	TRBJ1-6	TGTGCCTGGAGTCCCCGGACAGGGTCTAACTTCTCACCCCTCCACTTT	CAWSPRTGSNFSPLHF
TRBV9	once	TRBD2	TRBJ2-1	TGTGCCAGCAGCTCAGTGGGGAGCGGGGGGTTATTGCAGTTCTTC	CASSSVGSGGLLQFF
TRBV11-1	NA	NA	TRBJ1-6	TGTGCCAGCGGCAGGGTTGGAAATTCACCCCTCCACTTT	CASGRVGNSPLHF
TRBV5-1	NA	TRBD1	TRBJ1-4	TGCGCCAGCAGCTGGACAGGGGTTGCAACTAATGAAAAACTGTTTTTT	CASSWTGVATNEKLFF
TRBV11-3	NA	NA	TRBJ2-5	TGTGCCAGCAGCTTACCCCCGGTGCGGGGCGAAGAGACCCAGTACTTC	CASSLPPVRGEETQYF
TRBV13	NA	NA	TRBJ2-7	TGTGCCAGCAGCTATACAGTGTTCTACGAGCAGTACTTC	CASSYTVFYEQYF
TRBV7-2	NA	NA	TRBJ1-2	TGTGCCAGCAGCTCCCCTGGTGCAGGGGCCGCTAGAGGCTACACCTTC	CASSSPGAGAARGYTF
TRBV11-3	once	TRBD1	TRBJ1-3	TGTGCCAGCAGCTTAGGGGGACAGATCTCTGGAAACACCATATATTTT	CASSLGGQISGNTIYF
TRBV3-1/TRBV3-2	NA	TRBD2	TRBJ2-1	TGTGCCAGCAGCCAAGTTCCCACGCGGACTAGCGGGGGGCGTGAGCAGTTCTTC	CASSQVPTRTSGGREQFF